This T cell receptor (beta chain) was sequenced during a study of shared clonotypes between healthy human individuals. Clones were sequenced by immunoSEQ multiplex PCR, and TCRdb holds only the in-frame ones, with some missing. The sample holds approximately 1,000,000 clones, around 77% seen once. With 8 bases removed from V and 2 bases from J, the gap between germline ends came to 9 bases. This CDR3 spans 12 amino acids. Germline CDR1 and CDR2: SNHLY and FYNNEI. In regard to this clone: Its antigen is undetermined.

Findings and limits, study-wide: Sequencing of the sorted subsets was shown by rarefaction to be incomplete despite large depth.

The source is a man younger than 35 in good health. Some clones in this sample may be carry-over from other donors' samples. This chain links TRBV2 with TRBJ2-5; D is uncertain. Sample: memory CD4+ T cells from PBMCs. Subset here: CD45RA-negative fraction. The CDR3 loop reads CASLRPQETQYF. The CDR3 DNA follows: TGTGCCAGCCTCAGACCGCAAGAGACCCAGTACTTC.